This T cell receptor beta chain was recovered during a study of blood T cell repertoires in COVID-19. Across the whole study: Samples taken during acute and convalescent COVID-19 were collected in the United States, Italy and Spain. Nucleic acid was either cDNA or gDNA, and it came from T cells, B-cell-depleted T cells, or PBMCs.

Per the authors' pipeline: How many nucleated cells were present was estimated from reference gene primer amplification. Libraries were prepared by immunoSEQ multiplex PCR; TCRdb keeps only in-frame clonotypes and omits some of them. V and J calls and clone size are given by that table; D and trimming were obtained from the DNA. There are some 300,000 clones in the sample; approximately 88% occur only once, and just under 7% lies in the top ten. V dropped 3 bases and J dropped 7; count of bases not matched to a gene: 1. Germline V lookup: CDR1 GTSNPN, CDR2 SVGIG (reference sequence). The CDR3 runs 12 residues.

This TCR was sampled from a woman in her 30s who had recovered from COVID-19. Material: peripheral blood. This chain connects TRBV30 to TRBJ2-7; 12 bases agree with TRBD2. The CDR3 protein is CAWSGLAGEQYF. DNA for the CDR3: TGTGCCTGGAGCGGACTAGCGGGGGAGCAGTACTTC.